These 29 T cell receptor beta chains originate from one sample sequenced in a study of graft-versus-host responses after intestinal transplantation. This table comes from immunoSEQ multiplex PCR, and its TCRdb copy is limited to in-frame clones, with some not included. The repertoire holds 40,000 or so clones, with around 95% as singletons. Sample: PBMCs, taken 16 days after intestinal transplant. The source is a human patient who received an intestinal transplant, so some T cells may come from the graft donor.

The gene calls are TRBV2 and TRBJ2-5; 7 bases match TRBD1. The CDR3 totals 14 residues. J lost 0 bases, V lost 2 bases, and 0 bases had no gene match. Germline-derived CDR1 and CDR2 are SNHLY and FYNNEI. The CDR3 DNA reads TGTGCCAGCAGTGAAACAGGGGACCAAGAGACCCAGTACTTC. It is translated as CASSETGDQETQYF.

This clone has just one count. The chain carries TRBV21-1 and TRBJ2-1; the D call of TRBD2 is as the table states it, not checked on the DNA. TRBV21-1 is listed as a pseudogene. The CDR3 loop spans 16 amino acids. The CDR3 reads CASSKERADLRKEQFF. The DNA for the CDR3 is TGTGCCAGCAGCAAAGAGAGGGCAGATCTTAGGAAAGAGCAGTTCTTC.

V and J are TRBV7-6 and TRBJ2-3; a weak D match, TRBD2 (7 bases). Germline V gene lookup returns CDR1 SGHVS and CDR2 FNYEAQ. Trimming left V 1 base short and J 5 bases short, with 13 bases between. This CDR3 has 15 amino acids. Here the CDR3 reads CASSLGGGLGDTQYF. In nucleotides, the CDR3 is TGTGCCAGCAGCTTAGGGGGGGGCCTGGGAGATACGCAGTATTTT.

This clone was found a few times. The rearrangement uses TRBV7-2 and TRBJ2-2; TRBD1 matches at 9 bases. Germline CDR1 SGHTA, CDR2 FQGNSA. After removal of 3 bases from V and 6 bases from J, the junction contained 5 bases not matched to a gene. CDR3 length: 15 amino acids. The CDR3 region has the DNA TGTGCCAGCAGCTTGGACAGGGGCATGGCCGGGGAGCTGTTTTTT. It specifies CASSLDRGMAGELFF. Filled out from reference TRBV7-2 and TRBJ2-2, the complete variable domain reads GAGVSQSPSNKVTEKGKDVELRCDPISGHTALYWYRQSLGQGLEFLIYFQGNSAPDKSGLPSDRFSAERTGGSVSTLTIQRTQQEDSAVYLCASSLDRGMAGELFFGEGSRLTVL.

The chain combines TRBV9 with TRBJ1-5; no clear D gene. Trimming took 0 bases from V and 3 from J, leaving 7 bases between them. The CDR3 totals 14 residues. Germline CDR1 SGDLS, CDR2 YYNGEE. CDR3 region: CASSVGGYNQPQHF. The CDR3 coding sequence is TGTGCCAGCAGCGTAGGTGGGTACAATCAGCCCCAGCATTTT. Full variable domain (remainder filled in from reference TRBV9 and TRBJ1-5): DSGVTQTPKHLITATGQRVTLRCSPRSGDLSVYWYQQSLDQGLQFLIQYYNGEERAKGNILERFSAQQFPDLHSELNLSSLELGDSALYFCASSVGGYNQPQHFGDGTRLSIL.

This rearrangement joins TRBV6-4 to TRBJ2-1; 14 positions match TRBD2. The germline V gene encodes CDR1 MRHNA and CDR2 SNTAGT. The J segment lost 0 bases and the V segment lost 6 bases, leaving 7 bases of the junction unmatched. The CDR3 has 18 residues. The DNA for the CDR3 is TGTGCCAGCAGAAGACTAGCGGGGGGGGTTAGCTCCTACAATGAGCAGTTCTTC. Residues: CASRRLAGGVSSYNEQFF.

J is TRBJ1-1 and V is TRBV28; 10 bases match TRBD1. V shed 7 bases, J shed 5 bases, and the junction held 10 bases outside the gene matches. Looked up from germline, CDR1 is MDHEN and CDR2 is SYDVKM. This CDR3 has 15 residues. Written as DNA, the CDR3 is TGTGCCAGCAAAACGACAGGGGGCTGGAATACTGAAGCTTTCTTT. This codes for CASKTTGGWNTEAFF.

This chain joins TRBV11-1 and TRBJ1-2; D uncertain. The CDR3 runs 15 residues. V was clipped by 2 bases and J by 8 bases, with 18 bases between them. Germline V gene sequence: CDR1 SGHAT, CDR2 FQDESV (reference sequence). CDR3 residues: CASSLTSTAFGGYTF. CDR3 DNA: TGTGCCAGCAGCTTAACATCGACCGCGTTCGGGGGCTACACCTTC.

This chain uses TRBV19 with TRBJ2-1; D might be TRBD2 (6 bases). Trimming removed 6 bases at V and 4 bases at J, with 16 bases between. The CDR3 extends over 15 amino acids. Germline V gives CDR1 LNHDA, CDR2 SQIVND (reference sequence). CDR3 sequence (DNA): TGTGCCAGTAGCCTCGGGGGTAGCGGATACAATGAGCAGTTCTTC. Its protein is CASSLGGSGYNEQFF.

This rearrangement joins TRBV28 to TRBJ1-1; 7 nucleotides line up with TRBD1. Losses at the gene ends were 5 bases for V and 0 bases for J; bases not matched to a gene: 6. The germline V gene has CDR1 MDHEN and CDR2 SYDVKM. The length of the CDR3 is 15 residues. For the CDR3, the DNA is TGTGCCAGCAGTATGGGGACAGCGATGAACACTGAAGCTTTCTTT. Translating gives CASSMGTAMNTEAFF.

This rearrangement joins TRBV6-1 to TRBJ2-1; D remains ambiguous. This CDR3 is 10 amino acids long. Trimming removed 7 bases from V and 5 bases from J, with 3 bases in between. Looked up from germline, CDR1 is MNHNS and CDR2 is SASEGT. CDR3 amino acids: CASMDNEQFF. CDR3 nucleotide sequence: TGTGCCAGCATGGACAATGAGCAGTTCTTC.

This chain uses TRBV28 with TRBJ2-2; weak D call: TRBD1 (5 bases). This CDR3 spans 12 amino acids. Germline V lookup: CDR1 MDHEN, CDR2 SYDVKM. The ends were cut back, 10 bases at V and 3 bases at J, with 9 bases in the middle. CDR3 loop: CANQGYTGELFF. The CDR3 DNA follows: TGTGCCAACCAGGGATACACCGGGGAGCTGTTTTTT.

CDR3 protein: CASSVASTSGRLGEQYF. For the CDR3, the DNA is TGTGCCAGCAGCGTAGCTAGTACTAGCGGGAGGCTGGGGGAGCAGTACTTC. The rearrangement uses TRBV9 and TRBJ2-7, with 12 bases fitting TRBD2. CDR1 is SGDLS, CDR2 YYNGEE, per germline. V lost 0 bases and J lost 7; bases outside the gene matches: 11. The CDR3 is 17 residues long.

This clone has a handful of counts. The DNA of the CDR3 is TGCAGCGTCCACGGGGGGGCCCCCAACTATGGCTACACCTTC. The encoded protein is CSVHGGAPNYGYTF. The V and J genes are TRBV29-1 and TRBJ1-2; a possible D gene is TRBD1 (6 bases). Trimming took off 6 bases at V and 2 bases at J, with 16 bases between the two ends. The CDR3 runs to 14 residues. Germline V gene data show CDR1 as SQVTM and CDR2 as ANQGSEA.

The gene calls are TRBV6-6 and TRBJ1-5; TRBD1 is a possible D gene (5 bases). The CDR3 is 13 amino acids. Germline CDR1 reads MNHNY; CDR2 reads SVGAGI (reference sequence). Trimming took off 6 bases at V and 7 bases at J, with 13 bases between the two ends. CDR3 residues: CASRWGVEQPQHF. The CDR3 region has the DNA TGTGCCAGCAGATGGGGGGTAGAACAGCCCCAGCATTTT.

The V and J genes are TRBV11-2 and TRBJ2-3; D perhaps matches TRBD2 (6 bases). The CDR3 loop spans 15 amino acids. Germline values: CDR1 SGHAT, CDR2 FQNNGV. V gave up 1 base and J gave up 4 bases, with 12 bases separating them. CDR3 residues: CASSLGGEYADTQYF. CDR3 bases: TGTGCCAGCAGCTTAGGGGGGGAGTACGCAGATACGCAGTATTTT.

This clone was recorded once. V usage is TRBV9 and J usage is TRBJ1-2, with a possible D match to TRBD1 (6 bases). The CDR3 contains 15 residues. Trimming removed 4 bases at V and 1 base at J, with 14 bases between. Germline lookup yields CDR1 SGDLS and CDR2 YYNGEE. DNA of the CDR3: TGTGCCAGCAGCACCTCGGACAGCATTAACTATGGCTACACCTTC. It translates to CASSTSDSINYGYTF.

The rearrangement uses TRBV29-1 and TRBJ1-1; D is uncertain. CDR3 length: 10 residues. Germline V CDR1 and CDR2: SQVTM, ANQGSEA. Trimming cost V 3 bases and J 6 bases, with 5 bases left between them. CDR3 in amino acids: CSVDPPEAFF. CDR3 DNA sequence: TGCAGCGTTGACCCCCCTGAAGCTTTCTTT.

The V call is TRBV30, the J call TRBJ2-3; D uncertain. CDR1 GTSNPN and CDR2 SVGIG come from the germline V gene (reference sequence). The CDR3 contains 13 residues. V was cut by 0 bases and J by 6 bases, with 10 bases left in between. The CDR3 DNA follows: TGTGCCTGGAGTGTAGGAGAAAGGGATACGCAGTATTTT. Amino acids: CAWSVGERDTQYF.

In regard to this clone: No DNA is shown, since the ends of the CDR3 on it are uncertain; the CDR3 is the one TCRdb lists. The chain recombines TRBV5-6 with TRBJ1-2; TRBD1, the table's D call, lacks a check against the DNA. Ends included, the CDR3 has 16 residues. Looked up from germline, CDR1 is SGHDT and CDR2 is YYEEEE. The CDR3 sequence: CASSQRFVGTGTETPF.

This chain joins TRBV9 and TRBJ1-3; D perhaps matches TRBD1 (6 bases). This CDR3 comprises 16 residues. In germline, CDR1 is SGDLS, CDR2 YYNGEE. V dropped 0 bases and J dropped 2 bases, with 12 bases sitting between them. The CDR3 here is CASSVEIGGPGNTIYF. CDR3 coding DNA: TGTGCCAGCAGCGTAGAGATAGGGGGGCCTGGAAACACCATATATTTT.

This CDR3 reads CASSPRGTSGYNEQFF. The CDR3, as DNA: TGTGCCAGCAGCCCCCGAGGGACTAGCGGCTACAATGAGCAGTTCTTC. V is TRBV7-9 and J is TRBJ2-1, with TRBD2 matching over 11 bases. V lost 5 bases to trimming and J lost 3 bases; unmatched junction nucleotides: 6. The CDR3 loop spans 16 amino acids. CDR1 is SEHNR and CDR2 is FQNEAQ in the germline V gene (reference sequence).

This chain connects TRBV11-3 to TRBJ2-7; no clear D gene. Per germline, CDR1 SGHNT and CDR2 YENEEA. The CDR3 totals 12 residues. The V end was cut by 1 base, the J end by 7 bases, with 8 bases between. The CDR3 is CASSLAGREQYF. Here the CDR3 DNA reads TGTGCCAGCAGCTTAGCCGGCAGAGAGCAGTACTTC.

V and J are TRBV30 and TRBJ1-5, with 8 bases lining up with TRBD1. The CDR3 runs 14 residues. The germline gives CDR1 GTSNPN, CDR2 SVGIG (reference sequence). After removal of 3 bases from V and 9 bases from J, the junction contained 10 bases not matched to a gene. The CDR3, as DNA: TGTGCCTGGAGCGTTGGACAGGGACATACGCCCCAGCATTTT. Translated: CAWSVGQGHTPQHF. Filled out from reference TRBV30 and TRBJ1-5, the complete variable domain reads SQTIHQWPATLVQPVGSPLSLECTVEGTSNPNLYWYRQAAGRGLQLLFYSVGIGQISSEVPQNLSASRPQDRQFILSSKKLLLSDSGFYLCAWSVGQGHTPQHFGDGTRLSIL.

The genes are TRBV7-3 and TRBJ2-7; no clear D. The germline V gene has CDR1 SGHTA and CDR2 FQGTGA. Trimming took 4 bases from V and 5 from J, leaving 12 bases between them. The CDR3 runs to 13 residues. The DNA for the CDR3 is TGTGCCAGCAGCTCTCCCCCCCTAGACGAGCAGTACTTC. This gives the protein CASSSPPLDEQYF.

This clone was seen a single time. The CDR3, as DNA: TGTGCCAGCAGCCAGTCCAGTATACGGGACAGGGAAAGGGGCACTGAAGCTTTCTTT. Its translation: CASSQSSIRDRERGTEAFF. The V and J genes are TRBV7-9 and TRBJ1-1, with 9 nucleotides matching TRBD1. V was pared by 5 bases and J by 4 bases, with 20 bases of the junction left unmatched. This CDR3 has 19 residues. Germline V gene lookup returns CDR1 SEHNR and CDR2 FQNEAQ (reference sequence).

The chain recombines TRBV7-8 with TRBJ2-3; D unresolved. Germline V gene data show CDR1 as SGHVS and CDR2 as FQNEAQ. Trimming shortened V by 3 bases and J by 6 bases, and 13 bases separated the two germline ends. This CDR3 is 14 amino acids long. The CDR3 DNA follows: TGTGCCAGCAGCTTGGCCGCGGCCCCGGATACGCAGTATTTT. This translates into CASSLAAAPDTQYF. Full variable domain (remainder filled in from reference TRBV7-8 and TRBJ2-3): GAGVSQSPRYKVAKRGQDVALRCDPISGHVSLFWYQQALGQGPEFLTYFQNEAQLDKSGLPSDRFFAERPEGSVSTLKIQRTQQEDSAVYLCASSLAAAPDTQYFGPGTRLTVL.

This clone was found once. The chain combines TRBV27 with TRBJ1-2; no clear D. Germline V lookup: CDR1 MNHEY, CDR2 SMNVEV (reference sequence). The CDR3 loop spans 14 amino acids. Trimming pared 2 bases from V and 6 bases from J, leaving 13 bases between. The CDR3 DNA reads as TGTGCCAGCAGTTTAGTAGCCAGGTCGGATGGCTACACCTTC. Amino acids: CASSLVARSDGYTF.

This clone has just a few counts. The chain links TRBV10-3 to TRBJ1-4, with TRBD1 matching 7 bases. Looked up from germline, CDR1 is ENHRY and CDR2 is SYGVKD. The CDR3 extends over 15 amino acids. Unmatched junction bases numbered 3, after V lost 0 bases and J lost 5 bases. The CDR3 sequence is CAISESNRGNEKLFF. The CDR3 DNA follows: TGTGCCATCAGTGAGTCGAACAGGGGAAATGAAAAACTGTTTTTT.